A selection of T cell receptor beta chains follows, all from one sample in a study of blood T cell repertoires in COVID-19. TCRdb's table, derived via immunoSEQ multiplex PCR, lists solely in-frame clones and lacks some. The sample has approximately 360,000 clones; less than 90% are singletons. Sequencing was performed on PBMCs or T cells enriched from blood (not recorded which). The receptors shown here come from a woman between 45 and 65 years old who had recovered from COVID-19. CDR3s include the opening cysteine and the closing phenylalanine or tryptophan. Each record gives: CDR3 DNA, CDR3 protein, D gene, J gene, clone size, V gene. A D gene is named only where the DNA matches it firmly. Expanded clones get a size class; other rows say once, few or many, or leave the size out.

TGTGCCAGCAGCACAGGGACAGCGAAGCAAGAGACCCAGTACTTC,CASSTGTAKQETQYF,TRBD1,TRBJ2-5,.,TRBV5-4
TGTGCCAGCAGCCTAACTAGCGGGGCTGGCTCCTACGAGCAGTACTTC,CASSLTSGAGSYEQYF,TRBD2,TRBJ2-7,.,TRBV7-2
TGTGCCTGGCACCCCCCGGGGGGTTCACCCCTCCACTTT,CAWHPPGGSPLHF,.,TRBJ1-6,.,TRBV30
TGCGCCAGCAGCTTGGCCTCTAGGAGAAAGGAGACCCAGTACTTC,CASSLASRRKETQYF,.,TRBJ2-5,.,TRBV5-1
TGTGCCAGCAGTTCCGGCTATGGCTACACCTTC,CASSSGYGYTF,.,TRBJ1-2,.,TRBV12-3/TRBV12-4
TGTGCCACCTCCCTTACGGGCGGACTTTCTCCTAACTATGGCTACACCTTC,CATSLTGGLSPNYGYTF,.,TRBJ1-2,.,TRBV7-2
TGTGCCAGCAGCCAAGTTGGGGGGTTCCTCACCGGGGAGCTGTTTTTT,CASSQVGGFLTGELFF,.,TRBJ2-2,.,TRBV14
TGTGCCAGCAGCCTCAATTCGGGGTCAAACTATGGCTACACCTTC,CASSLNSGSNYGYTF,.,TRBJ1-2,.,TRBV14
TGTGCCAGCAGTTCCCCCACTTGGACTAGCGGAAAGAGCTCCTACAATGAGCAGTTCTTC,CASSSPTWTSGKSSYNEQFF,TRBD2,TRBJ2-1,.,TRBV28
TGTGCCAGTAGTACTCACTCGGGTCGGGGGTATGGCTACACCTTC,CASSTHSGRGYGYTF,.,TRBJ1-2,.,TRBV19
TGTGCCAACCCCGGGACAGGGGCCACCGGGGAGCTGTTTTTT,CANPGTGATGELFF,TRBD1,TRBJ2-2,.,TRBV7-8
TGTGCCAGCAGCTTACAAGATGAAGCTTTCTTT,CASSLQDEAFF,.,TRBJ1-1,.,TRBV5-6
TGTGCCAGCAGCACCCTGGACAGCTCTGGAAACACCATATATTTT,CASSTLDSSGNTIYF,.,TRBJ1-3,.,TRBV9
TGTGCCAGCAGTTATACAGGGGGGGTCGTGTACACTGAAGCTTTCTTT,CASSYTGGVVYTEAFF,TRBD1,TRBJ1-1,.,TRBV27
TGCGCCAGCAGCCTGGATGTAGGAGGGGCGCTAAAGTACCAAGAGACCCAGTACTTC,CASSLDVGGALKYQETQYF,.,TRBJ2-5,.,TRBV5-1
TGCGCCAGCAGACGCCCTGGCGGGGGCACAGATACGCAGTATTTT,CASRRPGGGTDTQYF,.,TRBJ2-3,.,TRBV5-1
TGTGCCAGCAGTTACTCAGAGGGCCATGGAAACACCATATATTTT,CASSYSEGHGNTIYF,.,TRBJ1-3,.,TRBV6-5
TGTGCCTGGAGTGTTGGGGGACTCCTCACCGGGGAGCTGTTTTTT,CAWSVGGLLTGELFF,.,TRBJ2-2,.,TRBV30
TGTGCCAGCAGCCAGGGCAGCGGGGGCCTCTACAATGAGCAGTTCTTC,CASSQGSGGLYNEQFF,TRBD2,TRBJ2-1,.,TRBV14
TGTGCCAGCAGCGTTAGTCCTGGGACAGTCACAGATACGCAGTATTTT,CASSVSPGTVTDTQYF,TRBD1,TRBJ2-3,.,TRBV9
TGTGCCAGCAGTTTAGACGGAGTTAACTATGGCTACACCTTC,CASSLDGVNYGYTF,.,TRBJ1-2,.,TRBV27
TGTGCCAGCAGTTTAGAGGGCGTTAGGGAGACCCAGTACTTC,CASSLEGVRETQYF,.,TRBJ2-5,.,TRBV6-2/TRBV6-3
TGTGCCAGCAGCCGGGGTGGGGACACCGGGGAGCTGTTTTTT,CASSRGGDTGELFF,.,TRBJ2-2,.,TRBV2
TGTGCCAGCTCACGCACCCCCCAGGCGCCAGGCCCCAATCAGCCCCAGCATTTT,CASSRTPQAPGPNQPQHF,.,TRBJ1-5,once,TRBV18
TGTGCCAGCAGTTACTCTAGCGGCTTGGGGTTGGCAGATACGCAGTATTTT,CASSYSSGLGLADTQYF,.,TRBJ2-3,few,TRBV6-2/TRBV6-3
TGTGCCAGCTCACCCACCCAGGATGGCTACACCTTC,CASSPTQDGYTF,.,TRBJ1-2,.,TRBV18
TGTGCCAGTAGTATCTATGTTAGCAATCAGCCCCAGCATTTT,CASSIYVSNQPQHF,.,TRBJ1-5,.,TRBV19
TGTGCCAGCAGTCCGGGACTCTATGGCTACACCTTC,CASSPGLYGYTF,.,TRBJ1-2,.,TRBV12-3/TRBV12-4
TGTGCCAGCAGCTTGAGGACAGGGGCCACGCGGGGTGGCTACACCTTC,CASSLRTGATRGGYTF,TRBD1,TRBJ1-2,.,TRBV5-5
TGTGCCAGCAGCTTAGCCCCGGGACTAGCGGGGGGTACGCGCTCCTACGAGCAGTACTTC,CASSLAPGLAGGTRSYEQYF,TRBD2,TRBJ2-7,.,TRBV7-6
TGTGCCAGCAGTTACGTGGCGGGAGCGGGCGGGGAGCTGTTTTTT,CASSYVAGAGGELFF,TRBD2,TRBJ2-2,.,TRBV6-2/TRBV6-3
TGTGCCAGCAGCTTTTCACAACGTATATGGACCGGAGGGGCTTTCTTT,CASSFSQRIWTGGAFF,.,TRBJ1-1,.,TRBV5-8
TGTGCCAGCAGCCCTTGGGAGGGGGCTAACTATGGCTACACCTTC,CASSPWEGANYGYTF,.,TRBJ1-2,.,TRBV5-6
TGTGCCTGGAGCCGCGGGGAGGGCTATGGCTACACCTTC,CAWSRGEGYGYTF,.,TRBJ1-2,.,TRBV30
TGTGCCAGCAGCTTACAGGGGGCAGATGGCTACACCTTC,CASSLQGADGYTF,TRBD1,TRBJ1-2,.,TRBV5-6
TGTGCCAGCAGTCAGACAGGGGGCTTTGAAGCTTTCTTT,CASSQTGGFEAFF,TRBD1,TRBJ1-1,once,TRBV6-5
TGTGCCAGCAGTTTAAGTCCAGAAGAGACCCAGTACTTC,CASSLSPEETQYF,.,TRBJ2-5,.,TRBV12-3/TRBV12-4
TGTGCCTGGAGTGTGGGGGGGGTCATTTCACCCCTCCACTTT,CAWSVGGVISPLHF,.,TRBJ1-6,once,TRBV30
TGTGCCAGCAGCTTACCCGGGACAGGGGGCTTCGAGCAGTACTTC,CASSLPGTGGFEQYF,TRBD1,TRBJ2-7,.,TRBV7-2
TGTGCCAGCAGCCGTCAGCGGCTTAACACCGGGGAGCTGTTTTTT,CASSRQRLNTGELFF,.,TRBJ2-2,.,TRBV7-6
TGTGCCAGCAGCTTAGTAGCAGGGGATTCTGGCTACACCTTC,CASSLVAGDSGYTF,.,TRBJ1-2,.,TRBV7-2
TGTGCCAGCAGTTTATGGGGGCCGGGCACAGATACGCAGTATTTT,CASSLWGPGTDTQYF,.,TRBJ2-3,.,TRBV27
TGTGCCAGCAGCTCCGGGGGGGGGCAAACAGATACGCAGTATTTT,CASSSGGGQTDTQYF,TRBD2,TRBJ2-3,.,TRBV11-2
TGTGCCAGCAGCGTAACAGGGATGAACACTGAAGCTTTCTTT,CASSVTGMNTEAFF,.,TRBJ1-1,.,TRBV9
TGTGCCAGCAGCTTAGCATCTGGCACAGATACGCAGTATTTT,CASSLASGTDTQYF,.,TRBJ2-3,few,TRBV7-9
TGTGCCAGCCGGAGTAATATCGGAAACACCATATATTTT,CASRSNIGNTIYF,.,TRBJ1-3,.,TRBV2
TGTGCCAGCAGTTCTAGGGATACGCAGTATTTT,CASSSRDTQYF,.,TRBJ2-3,.,TRBV7-3